What follows are 17 T cell receptor beta chains derived from one specimen sequenced in a study of cytomegalovirus exposure and HLA in healthy donors. TCRdb's table, derived via immunoSEQ multiplex PCR, lists solely in-frame clones and lacks some. The data show 60,000 or so clones, about 92% seen once. Sequenced material: PBMCs. These receptors all stem from a woman under 30 in good health and CMV-seronegative.

The chain combines TRBV19 with TRBJ2-7; D is possibly TRBD1 (6 bases). The V gene's germline CDR1 is LNHDA and CDR2 SQIVND (reference sequence). There are 15 residues in the CDR3. V shed 6 bases and J shed 0 bases, with 15 bases lying between them. This chain's CDR3 is CASSPTGLSSYEQYF. As DNA, the CDR3 is TGTGCCAGTAGCCCTACAGGGTTGAGCTCCTACGAGCAGTACTTC.

Only one count was recorded for this clone. The rearrangement joins TRBV6-5 to TRBJ2-7; TRBD1 agrees at 9 bases. With V trimmed by 2 bases and J by 6 bases, 8 bases remained unmatched. Germline V CDR1 and CDR2: MNHEY, SVGAGI. The CDR3 is 15 residues long. The CDR3 sequence: CASSYGRTGGLEQYF. In DNA form, the CDR3 reads TGTGCCAGCAGTTACGGCCGAACAGGGGGCCTCGAGCAGTACTTC.

The chain uses TRBV28 and TRBJ2-3, with 8 bases that match TRBD2. J gave up 0 bases and V 8 bases, and 7 bases lay outside the gene matches. CDR3 length: 15 residues. Germline CDR1 reads MDHEN; CDR2 reads SYDVKM. The CDR3 DNA reads as TGTGCCAGCGCGGGGGGTTCTCCAAGCACAGATACGCAGTATTTT. Translation gives CASAGGSPSTDTQYF.

This CDR3 reads CATSRDPGYGYTF. CDR3 DNA sequence: TGTGCCACCAGCAGAGATCCGGGGTATGGCTACACCTTC. The chain couples TRBV15 to TRBJ1-2; D gene uncertain. With 0 bases removed from V and 5 bases from J, the gap between germline ends came to 7 bases. The germline gives CDR1 LNHNV, CDR2 YYDKDF (reference sequence). The CDR3 runs to 13 residues. Complete variable domain (other parts from reference TRBV15 and TRBJ1-2): DAMVIQNPRYQVTQFGKPVTLSCSQTLNHNVMYWYQQKSSQAPKLLFHYYDKDFNNEADTPDNFQSRRPNTSFCFLDIRSPGLGDTAMYLCATSRDPGYGYTFGSGTRLTVV.

V is TRBV4-2 and J is TRBJ2-7, with TRBD2 identical over 9 bases. V shed 0 bases, J shed 1 base, and the junction held 4 bases outside the gene matches. The CDR3 has 16 amino acids. Per the germline V gene, CDR1 is LGHNA and CDR2 is YNFKEQ. CDR3 protein: CASSQDLSGRSYEQYF. CDR3 sequence (DNA): TGTGCCAGCAGCCAAGATCTGAGCGGGAGGTCCTACGAGCAGTACTTC.

The V gene is TRBV11-2, the J gene TRBJ1-1, with D tentatively TRBD1 (6 bases). Germline CDR1 is SGHAT and CDR2 is FQNNGV. V was clipped by 3 bases and J by 11 bases, with 10 bases between them. The CDR3 spans 11 residues. The CDR3: CASSFRGEAFF. CDR3 nucleotide sequence: TGTGCCAGCAGCTTCAGGGGCGAGGCTTTCTTT. The full variable domain, rest sourced from reference TRBV11-2 and TRBJ1-1, is EAGVAQSPRYKIIEKRQSVAFWCNPISGHATLYWYQQILGQGPKLLIQFQNNGVVDDSQLPKDRFSAERLKGVDSTLKIQPAKLEDSAVYLCASSFRGEAFFGQGTRLTVV.

The rearrangement links TRBV28 to TRBJ2-7, with TRBD1 matching 11 bases. In germline, CDR1 is MDHEN, CDR2 SYDVKM. This CDR3 has 15 amino acids. With 4 bases clipped from V and 3 bases from J, the junction kept 5 bases outside the gene matches. For the CDR3, the DNA is TGTGCCAGCAGTTCTCCGGGACAGGGGGACTACGAGCAGTACTTC. This translates into CASSSPGQGDYEQYF.

This chain links TRBV6-5 with TRBJ2-7, with D possibly TRBD2 on 6 matching bases. Trimming cost V 0 bases and J 5 bases, with 11 bases left between them. CDR1 and CDR2 from the germline V gene are MNHEY and SVGAGI. This CDR3 is built from 14 residues. The CDR3 nucleotides read TGTGCCAGCAGTTACTCCGGGAGTAGCGACGAGCAGTACTTC. Amino acids: CASSYSGSSDEQYF.

The rearrangement links TRBV28 to TRBJ1-2; no firm D call. Germline values: CDR1 MDHEN, CDR2 SYDVKM. CDR3 length: 14 residues. Trimming removed 2 bases from V and 0 bases from J, with 7 bases in between. CDR3 residues: CASSLGVANYGYTF. CDR3 nucleotide sequence: TGTGCCAGCAGTTTAGGTGTAGCTAACTATGGCTACACCTTC.

This chain connects TRBV28 to TRBJ1-5; no clear D gene. The CDR3 is 15 amino acids. V lost 3 bases to trimming and J lost 1 base, with 10 bases between them. Germline CDR1 MDHEN, CDR2 SYDVKM. The CDR3: CASSFGGWSNQPQHF. CDR3 bases: TGTGCCAGCAGTTTTGGAGGCTGGAGCAATCAGCCCCAGCATTTT.

This clone occurred a few times. V is TRBV15 and J is TRBJ1-2; 7 positions agree with TRBD1. With 4 bases clipped from V and 7 bases from J, the junction kept 9 bases outside the gene matches. The CDR3 contains 14 residues. From germline, CDR1 is LNHNV and CDR2 YYDKDF (reference sequence). The CDR3 loop reads CATSKGHRGIGYTF. Here the CDR3 DNA reads TGTGCCACCAGCAAGGGGCACAGGGGTATTGGCTACACCTTC.

The chain couples TRBV29-1 to TRBJ1-1; tentative D call: TRBD1 (5 bases). Germline CDR1 is SQVTM and CDR2 is ANQGSEA. Trimming stripped 6 bases from V and 6 bases from J, with 14 bases between. The CDR3 has 12 amino acids. DNA of the CDR3: TGCAGCGTCGGGCAGGGTAACGCTGAAGCTTTCTTT. Amino acid sequence: CSVGQGNAEAFF.

The chain joins TRBV27 to TRBJ1-5; D is perhaps TRBD1 (6 bases). The CDR3 sequence is 15 residues long. Trimming shortened V by 2 bases and J by 4 bases, and 12 bases separated the two germline ends. CDR1 and CDR2 from the germline V gene are MNHEY and SMNVEV (reference sequence). For the CDR3, the DNA is TGTGCCAGCAGTTTAGGGGGGGGCCGGAATCAGCCCCAGCATTTT. It specifies CASSLGGGRNQPQHF.

The genes are TRBV11-2 and TRBJ2-6; D gene ambiguous. V lost 7 bases to trimming and J lost 4 bases, with 8 bases between them. The germline CDR1 and CDR2 sequences are SGHAT and FQNNGV. The CDR3 covers 13 residues. The chain's CDR3 is CASTLSGANVLTF. The CDR3 region has the DNA TGTGCCAGCACCCTGTCCGGGGCCAACGTCCTGACTTTC.

This sequence joins TRBV4-1 and TRBJ1-1, with D possibly matching TRBD1 (5 bases). V was cut by 4 bases and J by 1 base, with 10 bases left in between. The CDR3 has 14 residues. Germline-derived CDR1 and CDR2 are MGHRA and YSYEKL. CDR3 region: CASSLQEGNTEAFF. CDR3 coding DNA: TGCGCCAGCAGCCTACAGGAGGGGAACACTGAAGCTTTCTTT.

The chain carries TRBV5-4 and TRBJ2-3; TRBD2 matches 12 bases. Germline V gene sequence: CDR1 SGHNT, CDR2 YYREEE (reference sequence). The trim removed 3 bases at V and 1 base at J, leaving 3 bases unmatched. This CDR3 is built from 16 residues. CDR3 in amino acids: CASSSRLAGGTDTQYF. The CDR3 DNA reads TGTGCCAGCAGCTCCCGACTAGCGGGGGGCACAGATACGCAGTATTTT.

V usage is TRBV6-1 and J usage is TRBJ1-1, with D uncertain. Deletions cut 4 bases from V and 0 bases from J, with 6 bases between. The CDR3 has 13 residues. The germline gives CDR1 MNHNS, CDR2 SASEGT. The CDR3 DNA follows: TGTGCCAGCAGTGCCAGTATGAACACTGAAGCTTTCTTT. It encodes CASSASMNTEAFF.